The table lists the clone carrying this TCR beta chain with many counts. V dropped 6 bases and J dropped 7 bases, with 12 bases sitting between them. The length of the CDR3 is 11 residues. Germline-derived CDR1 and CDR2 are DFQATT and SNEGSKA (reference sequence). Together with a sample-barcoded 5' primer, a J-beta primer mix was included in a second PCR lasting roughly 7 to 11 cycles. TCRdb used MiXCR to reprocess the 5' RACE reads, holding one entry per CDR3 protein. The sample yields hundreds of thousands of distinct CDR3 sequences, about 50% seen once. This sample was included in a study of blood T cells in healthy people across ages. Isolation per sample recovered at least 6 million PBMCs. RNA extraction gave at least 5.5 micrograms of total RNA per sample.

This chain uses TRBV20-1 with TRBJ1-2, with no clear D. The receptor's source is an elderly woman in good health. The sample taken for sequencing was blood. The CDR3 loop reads CSAKLRGGYTF. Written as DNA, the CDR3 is TGCAGTGCAAAACTACGGGGTGGCTACACCTTC.